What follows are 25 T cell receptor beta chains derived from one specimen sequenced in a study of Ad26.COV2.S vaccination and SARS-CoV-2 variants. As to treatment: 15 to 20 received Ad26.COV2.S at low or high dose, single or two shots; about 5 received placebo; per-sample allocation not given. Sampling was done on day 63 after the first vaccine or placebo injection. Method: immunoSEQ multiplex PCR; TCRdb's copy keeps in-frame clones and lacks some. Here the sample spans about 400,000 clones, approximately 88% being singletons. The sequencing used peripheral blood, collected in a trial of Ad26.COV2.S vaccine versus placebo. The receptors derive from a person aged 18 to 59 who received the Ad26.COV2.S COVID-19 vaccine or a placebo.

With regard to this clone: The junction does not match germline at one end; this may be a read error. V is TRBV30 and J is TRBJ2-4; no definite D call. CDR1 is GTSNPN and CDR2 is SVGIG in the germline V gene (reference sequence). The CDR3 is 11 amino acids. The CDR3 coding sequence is TGTGCCTGGAGTGTAGGGCAGGTCTCGGACTTC. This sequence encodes CAWSVGQVSDF.

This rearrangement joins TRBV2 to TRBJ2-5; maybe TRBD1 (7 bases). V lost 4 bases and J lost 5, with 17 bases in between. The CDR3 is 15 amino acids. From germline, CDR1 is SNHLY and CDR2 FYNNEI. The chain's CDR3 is CASSASGGGGETQYF. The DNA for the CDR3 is TGTGCCAGCAGTGCTTCAGGGGGAGGCGGGGAGACCCAGTACTTC.

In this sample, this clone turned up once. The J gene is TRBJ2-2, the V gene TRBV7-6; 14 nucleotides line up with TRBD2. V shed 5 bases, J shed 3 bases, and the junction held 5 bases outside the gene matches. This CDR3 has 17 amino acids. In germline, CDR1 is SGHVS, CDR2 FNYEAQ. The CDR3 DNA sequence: TGTGCCAGCAGCCCGACTAGCGGGGGGGCGCACACCGGGGAGCTGTTTTTT. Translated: CASSPTSGGAHTGELFF.

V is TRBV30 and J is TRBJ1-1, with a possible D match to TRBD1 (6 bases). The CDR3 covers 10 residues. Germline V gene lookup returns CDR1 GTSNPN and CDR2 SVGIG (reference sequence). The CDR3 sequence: CSGGNTEAFF. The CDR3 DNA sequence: TGTTCCGGGGGCAACACTGAAGCTTTCTTT.

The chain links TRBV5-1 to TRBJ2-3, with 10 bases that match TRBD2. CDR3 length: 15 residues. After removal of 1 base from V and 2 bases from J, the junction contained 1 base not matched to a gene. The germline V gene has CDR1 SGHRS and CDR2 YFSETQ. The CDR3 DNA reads TGCGCCAGCAGCTTGACTAGCGGGGACACAGATACGCAGTATTTT. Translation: CASSLTSGDTDTQYF.

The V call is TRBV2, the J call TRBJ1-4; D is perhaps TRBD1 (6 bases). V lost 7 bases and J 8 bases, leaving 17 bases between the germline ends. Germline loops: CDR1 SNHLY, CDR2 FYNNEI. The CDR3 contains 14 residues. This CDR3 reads CASNLAGAGEKLFF. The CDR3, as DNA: TGTGCCAGCAATCTCGCAGGGGCGGGGGAAAAACTGTTTTTT.

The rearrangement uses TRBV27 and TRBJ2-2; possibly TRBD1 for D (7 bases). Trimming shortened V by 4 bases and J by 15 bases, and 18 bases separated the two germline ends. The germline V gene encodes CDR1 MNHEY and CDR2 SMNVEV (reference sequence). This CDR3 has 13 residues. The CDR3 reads CASSSRGPGGMFF. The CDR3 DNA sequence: TGTGCCAGCAGTTCTCGAGGTCCAGGGGGGATGTTTTTT.

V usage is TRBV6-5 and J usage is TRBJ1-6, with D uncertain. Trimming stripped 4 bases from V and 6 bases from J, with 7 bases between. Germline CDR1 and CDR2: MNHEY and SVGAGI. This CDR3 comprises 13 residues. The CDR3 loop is CASSSTGNSPLHF. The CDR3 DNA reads TGTGCCAGCAGTTCTACGGGTAATTCACCCCTCCACTTT.

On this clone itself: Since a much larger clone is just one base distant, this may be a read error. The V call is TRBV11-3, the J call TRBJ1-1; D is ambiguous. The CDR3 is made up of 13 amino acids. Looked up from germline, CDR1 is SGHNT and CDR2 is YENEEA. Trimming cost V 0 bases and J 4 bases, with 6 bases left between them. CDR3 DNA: TGTGCCAGCAGCTTAGAATCGGGCACTGAAGCTTTCTTT. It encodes CASSLESGTEAFF.

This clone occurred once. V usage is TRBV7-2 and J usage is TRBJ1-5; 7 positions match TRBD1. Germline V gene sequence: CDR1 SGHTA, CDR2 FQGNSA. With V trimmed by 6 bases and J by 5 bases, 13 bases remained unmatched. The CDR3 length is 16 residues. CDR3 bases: TGTGCCAGCAGTAAGAACGCCCGGGACAGATATCAGCCCCAGCATTTT. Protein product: CASSKNARDRYQPQHF. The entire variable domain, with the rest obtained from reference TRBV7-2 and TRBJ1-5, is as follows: GAGVSQSPSNKVTEKGKDVELRCDPISGHTALYWYRQSLGQGLEFLIYFQGNSAPDKSGLPSDRFSAERTGGSVSTLTIQRTQQEDSAVYLCASSKNARDRYQPQHFGDGTRLSIL.

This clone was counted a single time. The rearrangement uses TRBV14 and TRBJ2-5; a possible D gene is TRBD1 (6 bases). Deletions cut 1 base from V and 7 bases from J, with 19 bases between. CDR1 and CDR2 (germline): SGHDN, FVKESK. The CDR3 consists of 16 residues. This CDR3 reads CASSQVETGFGGTQYF. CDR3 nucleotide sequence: TGTGCCAGCAGCCAAGTAGAGACAGGCTTTGGGGGGACCCAGTACTTC.

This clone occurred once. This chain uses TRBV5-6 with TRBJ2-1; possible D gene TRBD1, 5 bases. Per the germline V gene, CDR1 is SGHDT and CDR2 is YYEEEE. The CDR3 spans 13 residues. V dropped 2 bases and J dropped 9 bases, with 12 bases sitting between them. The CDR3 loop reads CASSFAGRLEQFF. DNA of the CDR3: TGTGCCAGCAGCTTTGCAGGGCGTCTTGAGCAGTTCTTC.

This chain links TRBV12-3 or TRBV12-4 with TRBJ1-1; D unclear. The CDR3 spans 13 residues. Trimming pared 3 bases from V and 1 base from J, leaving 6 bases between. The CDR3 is CASSFTENTEAFF. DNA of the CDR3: TGTGCCAGCAGTTTTACAGAGAACACTGAAGCTTTCTTT.

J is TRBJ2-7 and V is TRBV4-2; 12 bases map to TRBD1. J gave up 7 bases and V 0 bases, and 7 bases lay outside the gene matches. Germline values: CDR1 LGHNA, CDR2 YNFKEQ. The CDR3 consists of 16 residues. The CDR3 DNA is TGTGCCAGCAGCCAAGATAGGGGACAGGGGGCTGGGGAGCAGTACTTC. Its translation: CASSQDRGQGAGEQYF.

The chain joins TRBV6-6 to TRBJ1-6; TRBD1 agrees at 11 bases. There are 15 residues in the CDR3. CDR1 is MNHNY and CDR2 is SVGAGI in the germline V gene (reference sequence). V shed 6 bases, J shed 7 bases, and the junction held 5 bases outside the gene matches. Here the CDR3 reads CASRADRGLNSPLHF. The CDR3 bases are TGTGCCAGCAGGGCGGACAGGGGGCTAAATTCACCCCTCCACTTT.

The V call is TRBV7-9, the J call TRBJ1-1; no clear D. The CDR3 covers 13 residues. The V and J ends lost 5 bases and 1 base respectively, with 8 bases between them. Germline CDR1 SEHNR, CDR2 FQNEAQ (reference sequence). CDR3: CASSLRENTEAFF. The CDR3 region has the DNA TGTGCCAGCAGCCTTCGCGAGAACACTGAAGCTTTCTTT.

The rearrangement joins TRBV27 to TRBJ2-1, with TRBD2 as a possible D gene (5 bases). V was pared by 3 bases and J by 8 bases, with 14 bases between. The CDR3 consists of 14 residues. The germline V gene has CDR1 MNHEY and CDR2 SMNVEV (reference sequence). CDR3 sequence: CASSLVYLSDEQFF. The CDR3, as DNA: TGTGCCAGCAGTTTGGTTTACCTTAGCGATGAGCAGTTCTTC.

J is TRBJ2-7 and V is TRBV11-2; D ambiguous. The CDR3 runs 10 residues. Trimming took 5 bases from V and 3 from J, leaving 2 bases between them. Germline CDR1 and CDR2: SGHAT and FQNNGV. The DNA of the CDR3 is TGTGCCAGCAGCATCTACGAGCAGTACTTC. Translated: CASSIYEQYF.

The CDR3 spells CASSELGPYTEAANTEAFF. CDR3 bases: TGTGCCAGCAGTGAATTGGGACCCTACACAGAAGCGGCGAACACTGAAGCTTTCTTT. This chain connects TRBV6-1 to TRBJ1-1, with D possibly TRBD1 on 5 matching bases. The CDR3 is made up of 19 amino acids. Germline V gene lookup returns CDR1 MNHNS and CDR2 SASEGT. With 2 bases removed from V and 1 base from J, the gap between germline ends came to 23 bases.

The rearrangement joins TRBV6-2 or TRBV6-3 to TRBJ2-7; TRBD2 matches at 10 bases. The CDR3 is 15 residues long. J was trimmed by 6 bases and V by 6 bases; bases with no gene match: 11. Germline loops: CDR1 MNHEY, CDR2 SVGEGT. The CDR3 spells CASSTGLAGVIEQYF. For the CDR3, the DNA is TGTGCCAGCAGCACGGGTCTAGCGGGGGTGATCGAGCAGTACTTC.

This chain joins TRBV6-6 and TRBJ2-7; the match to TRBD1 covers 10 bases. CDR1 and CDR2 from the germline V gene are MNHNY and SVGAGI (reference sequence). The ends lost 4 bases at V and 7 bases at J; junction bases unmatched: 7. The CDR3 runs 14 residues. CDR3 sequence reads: CASSSRDRGEEQYF. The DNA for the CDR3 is TGTGCCAGCAGTTCACGGGACAGGGGTGAAGAGCAGTACTTC.

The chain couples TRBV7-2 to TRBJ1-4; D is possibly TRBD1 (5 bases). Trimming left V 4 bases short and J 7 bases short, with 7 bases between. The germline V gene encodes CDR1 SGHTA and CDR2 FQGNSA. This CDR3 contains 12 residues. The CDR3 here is CASSSDSEKLFF. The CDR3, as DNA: TGTGCCAGCAGCTCTGACAGTGAAAAACTGTTTTTT.

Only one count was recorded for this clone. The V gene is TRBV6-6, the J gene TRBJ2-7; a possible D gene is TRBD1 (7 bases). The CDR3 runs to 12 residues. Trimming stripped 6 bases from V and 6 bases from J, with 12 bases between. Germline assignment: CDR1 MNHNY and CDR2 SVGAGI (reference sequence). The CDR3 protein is CASRPGGGEQYF. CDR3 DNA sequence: TGTGCCAGCAGGCCAGGGGGAGGCGAGCAGTACTTC.

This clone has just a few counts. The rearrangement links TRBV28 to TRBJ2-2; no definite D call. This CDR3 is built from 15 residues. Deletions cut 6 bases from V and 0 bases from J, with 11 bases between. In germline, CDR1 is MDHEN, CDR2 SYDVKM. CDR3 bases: TGTGCCAGCAGGATAAACCACGCGAACACCGGGGAGCTGTTTTTT. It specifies CASRINHANTGELFF.

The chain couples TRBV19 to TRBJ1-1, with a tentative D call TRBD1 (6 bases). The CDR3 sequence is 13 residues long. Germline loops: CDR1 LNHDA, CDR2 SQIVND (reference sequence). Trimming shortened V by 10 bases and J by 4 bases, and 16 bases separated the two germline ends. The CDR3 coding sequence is TGTGCCACCAGGACAGCGCCGGGCACTGAAGCTTTCTTT. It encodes CATRTAPGTEAFF. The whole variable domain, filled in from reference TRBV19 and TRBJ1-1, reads DGGITQSPKYLFRKEGQNVTLSCEQNLNHDAMYWYRQDPGQGLRLIYYSQIVNDFQKGDIAEGYSVSREKKESFPLTVTSAQKNPTAFYLCATRTAPGTEAFFGQGTRLTVV.